The entry below describes one T cell receptor (beta chain). A count is missing, but by frequency this clonotype is large (0.1 to 1%). Its antigen has not been determined. Library preparation used 10x single-cell sequencing. 10X Genomics single-cell V(D)J and 5' gene-expression libraries were used to profile CSF cells. CSF single-cell TCR libraries were sequenced on an Illumina NextSeq550. Regarding the original processing steps: V(D)J reads were aligned to the vdj-GRCh38 alts ensemble 2.0.0 reference and were analysed with the Cell Ranger vdj pipeline. Cell barcodes sharing the same set of productive CDR3 nucleotide sequences were defined as clonotypes. To link clonality with transcriptional profiles, clonotype information was added to the Seurat v3.0 gene-expression metadata. Exclusion was applied to CSF cells with more than 1,800 genes, more than 7,500 UMIs or more than 10% mitochondrial reads. CDR3-beta sequences were compared against VDJdb to identify TCRs with known antigen specificity. Only TCRs with complete alpha and beta chains were included in the network analysis of clone sharing, which used the R package qgraph. Following TCRdb reprocessing, every CDR3 protein sequence forms one entry, and DNA is not provided. The V and J calls were not made by the authors but by TCRdb's processing. Per the sample table, the count is fewer than 1,400 distinct CDR3 sequences. The ten largest account for over 9.5% of the sample.

Acute infectious disease was absent in all participants, and all participants were in good physical condition. Neurodegeneration in patients was confirmed using biomarkers including neurofilament, amyloid-beta and tau. For droplet-based sequencing, live CSF cells were sorted using a live/dead marker. CSF was obtained by lumbar puncture, and immune cells were pelleted by centrifugation at 300g. CSF samples were inspected for red blood cells, and any blood-contaminated sample was excluded. CSF cells were cryopreserved in freezing medium, frozen overnight at -80 °C, and then stored in liquid nitrogen. Before analysis, CSF samples had been stored for less than six months. This sample was taken from a study of CD8 T cells in cerebrospinal fluid in Alzheimer's disease (dated by TCRdb to between 2020 and 2021). Study-wide context: The study assessed CSF T cell clonal expansion with two single-cell approaches: plate-based nested PCR sequencing and droplet-based sequencing. The study tested whether clonally expanded T cells were present in cerebrospinal fluid from healthy elderly individuals and from patients with neurodegenerative disease. In the droplet-based CSF analysis comparing patients with controls, there were about nine healthy controls (fewer than 12,000 cells) and about nine patients with MCI or Alzheimer's disease (around 10,000 cells). A total of some 25 samples were covered by the CSF gene-expression analysis, in which Parkinson's disease patients were included. Broader findings and caveats from the paper: In pooled data, a highly expanded clone (at least 3% of TCRs) occurred in 1 of 10 healthy subjects versus 4 of 6 Alzheimer's patients. The EBV-specific clones were neither the most highly expanded clones nor enriched among patients. Only samples with detectable clones went into the overall clonality comparison: 11 healthy, 5 MCI, 5 AD, and 6 PD. Compared with controls, patients with MCI or Alzheimer's disease had a higher percentage of their CSF TCRs made up by the single largest clone. The authors warned that finding EBV-specific TCRs in CSF does not prove a causal connection between EBV and Alzheimer's disease.

From the germline V gene, CDR1 is MNHEY and CDR2 is SVGEGT. From cysteine to phenylalanine, the CDR3 is 13 amino acids long. Only the protein is on record. The sample was cerebrospinal fluid. The sequence was collected from a human donor with mild cognitive impairment. The chain couples TRBV6-2 or TRBV6-3 to TRBJ2-7; without DNA, the TCRdb call of TRBD1 cannot be checked. This receptor carries the CDR3 CASSFSLTREQYF.